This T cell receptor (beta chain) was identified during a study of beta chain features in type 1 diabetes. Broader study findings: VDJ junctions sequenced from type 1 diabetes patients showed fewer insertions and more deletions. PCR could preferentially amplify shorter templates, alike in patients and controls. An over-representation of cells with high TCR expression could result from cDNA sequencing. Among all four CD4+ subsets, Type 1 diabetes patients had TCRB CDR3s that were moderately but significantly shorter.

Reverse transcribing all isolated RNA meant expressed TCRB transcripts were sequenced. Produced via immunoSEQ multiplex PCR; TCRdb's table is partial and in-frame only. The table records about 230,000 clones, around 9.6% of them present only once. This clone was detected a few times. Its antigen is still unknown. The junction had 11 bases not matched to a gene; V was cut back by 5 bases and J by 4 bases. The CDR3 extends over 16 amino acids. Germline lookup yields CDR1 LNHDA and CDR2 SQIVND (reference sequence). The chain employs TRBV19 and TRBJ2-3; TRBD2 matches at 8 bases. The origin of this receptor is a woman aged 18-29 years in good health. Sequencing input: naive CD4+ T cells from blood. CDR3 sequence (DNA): TGTGCCAGTAGTCCCTCGGGCGGGGGGAGCGCAGATACGCAGTATTTT. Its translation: CASSPSGGGSADTQYF.